This entry lists 27 T cell receptor beta chains sequenced from one sample in a study of T-cell reconstitution after alpha-beta-depleted transplantation in children. It was with unique molecular identifiers that the TCRbeta library was prepared. One entry per CDR3 protein results from TCRdb running MiXCR on the PCR reads. The sample lists approximately 150,000 distinct CDR3 sequences, roughly 8.8% occurring once. Specimen: PBMCs, mostly from graft donor cells, collected 180 days after TCRalphabeta/CD19-depleted stem cell transplant. The origin of the receptors is a female patient aged 2-10 years who had a stem cell transplant for congenital amegakaryocytic thrombocytopenia, so the T cells may come from the graft donor.

This clonotype was seen repeatedly, ten times or more. The chain combines TRBV11-1 with TRBJ1-4; the match to TRBD1 covers 8 bases. Germline V gives CDR1 SGHAT, CDR2 FQDESV (reference sequence). Trimming cost V 6 bases and J 0 bases; bases outside gene matches: 18. The CDR3 is 20 amino acids. The CDR3 is CASRRPRGTGESATNEKLFF. The CDR3 DNA reads as TGTGCCAGCAGGCGCCCCCGGGGGACAGGCGAATCTGCAACTAATGAAAAACTGTTTTTT.

There are many counts of this clonotype. V is TRBV28 and J is TRBJ1-5; weak D call: TRBD1 (6 bases). CDR1 and CDR2 from the germline V gene are MDHEN and SYDVKM. Trimming took 2 bases from V and 6 from J, leaving 11 bases between them. The length of the CDR3 is 14 residues. This CDR3 reads CASSLPGRGQPQHF. In nucleotides, the CDR3 is TGTGCCAGCAGTTTACCAGGCAGGGGTCAGCCCCAGCATTTT.

This clonotype was counted between two and nine times. The V call is TRBV28, the J call TRBJ1-2; D remains unclear. The CDR3 extends over 13 amino acids. The germline V gene has CDR1 MDHEN and CDR2 SYDVKM. Trimming pared 3 bases from V and 4 bases from J, leaving 9 bases between. CDR3 sequence reads: CASSFRGSYGYTF. The CDR3 coding sequence is TGTGCCAGCAGTTTCCGGGGAAGCTATGGCTACACCTTC.

The table lists this clonotype with many counts. The chain couples TRBV6-5 to TRBJ2-5, with D tentatively TRBD2 (5 bases). V was shortened by 6 bases and J by 4 bases, with 12 bases between the two germline ends. This CDR3 has 13 amino acids. Germline assignment: CDR1 MNHEY and CDR2 SVGAGI. DNA of the CDR3: TGTGCCAGCAGATCAGGTCGGGGAGAGACCCAGTACTTC. Encoded protein: CASRSGRGETQYF.

The chain carries TRBV7-9 and TRBJ2-1; D might be TRBD2 (6 bases). Trimming removed 0 bases from V and 3 bases from J, with 9 bases in between. The CDR3 spans 15 residues. The germline V gene encodes CDR1 SEHNR and CDR2 FQNEAQ (reference sequence). The CDR3 here is CASSLAVAVYNEQFF. Written as DNA, the CDR3 is TGTGCCAGCAGCTTAGCGGTAGCGGTCTACAATGAGCAGTTCTTC.

This chain connects TRBV4-2 to TRBJ2-3; 7 bases line up with TRBD2. Germline V gene lookup returns CDR1 LGHNA and CDR2 YNFKEQ. V shed 0 bases, J shed 4 bases, and the junction held 10 bases outside the gene matches. The CDR3 loop spans 17 amino acids. DNA of the CDR3: TGTGCCAGCAGCCAAGATGAGGCGGGAGACATCGCAGATACGCAGTATTTT. Protein sequence: CASSQDEAGDIADTQYF.

This clonotype was detected ten times or more. The chain carries TRBV7-8 and TRBJ1-1; tentative D call: TRBD1 (6 bases). The V end lost 5 bases, the J end lost 2 bases, and 12 bases lay between the germline ends. Germline V gives CDR1 SGHVS, CDR2 FQNEAQ. The CDR3 spans 14 residues. The DNA for the CDR3 is TGTGCCAGCAGCACCCGGACAGTAAACACTGAAGCTTTCTTT. Amino acids: CASSTRTVNTEAFF.

In its sample, this clonotype was seen many times. V and J are TRBV6-5 and TRBJ2-1; D possibly uses TRBD1 or TRBD2 (5 bases each). Germline V gives CDR1 MNHEY, CDR2 SVGAGI. The CDR3 extends over 15 amino acids. V lost 4 bases, J lost 5 bases, and 15 bases lay in between. The CDR3 protein is CASSSFFPGHNEQFF. The DNA for the CDR3 is TGTGCCAGCAGTTCCTTTTTTCCGGGGCACAATGAGCAGTTCTTC.

The chain couples TRBV6-5 to TRBJ2-2, with TRBD2 identical over 14 bases. There are 17 residues in the CDR3. Germline CDR1 and CDR2: MNHEY and SVGAGI. Germline trimming cut 6 bases from V and 6 bases from J; bases unmatched to any gene: 9. The CDR3 is CASRLTSGRAFSGELFF. In DNA form, the CDR3 reads TGTGCCAGCAGGTTGACTAGCGGGAGGGCCTTTTCCGGGGAGCTGTTTTTT.

CDR3 DNA sequence: TGCAGCGTTTCTAGCGGGGCATACGAGCAGTACTTC. Translation: CSVSSGAYEQYF. The J gene is TRBJ2-7, the V gene TRBV29-1, with 9 bases that match TRBD2. CDR3 length: 12 amino acids. With V trimmed by 5 bases and J by 4 bases, 3 bases remained unmatched. Germline V gene sequence: CDR1 SQVTM, CDR2 ANQGSEA.

V usage is TRBV4-2 and J usage is TRBJ2-1, with D perhaps matching TRBD2 (7 bases). V dropped 0 bases and J dropped 7 bases, with 25 bases sitting between them. CDR3 length: 19 residues. Germline lookup yields CDR1 LGHNA and CDR2 YNFKEQ. The chain's CDR3 is CASSQEQDVWGGAWNEQFF. CDR3 sequence (DNA): TGTGCCAGCAGCCAAGAACAGGACGTTTGGGGGGGGGCATGGAATGAGCAGTTCTTC.

This clonotype was observed a handful of times. The V and J genes are TRBV4-1 and TRBJ1-2, with 8 bases matching TRBD1. CDR3 size: 16 residues. Germline V lookup: CDR1 MGHRA, CDR2 YSYEKL. V shed 0 bases, J shed 2 bases, and the junction held 5 bases outside the gene matches. The CDR3 here is CASSQDWRQGNYGYTF. The CDR3 coding sequence is TGCGCCAGCAGCCAAGATTGGAGACAGGGGAACTATGGCTACACCTTC.

This clonotype was recorded many times. The gene calls are TRBV29-1 and TRBJ2-2; D uncertain. Germline CDR1 is SQVTM and CDR2 is ANQGSEA. The CDR3 length is 11 residues. Deletions cut 6 bases from V and 6 bases from J, with 8 bases between. The CDR3 DNA reads as TGCAGCGTAGCAGAATCCGGGGAGCTGTTTTTT. It encodes CSVAESGELFF.

This clonotype turned up a few times. The chain links TRBV21-1 to TRBJ2-2; the table's D gene call, TRBD2, was not cross checked with the DNA. TRBV21-1 is termed a pseudogene. The CDR3 is 16 residues long. In DNA form, the CDR3 reads TGTGCCAGCAGTGTGGGACTAGCGGGAATGTACGGGGAGCTGTTTTTT. This sequence encodes CASSVGLAGMYGELFF.

For this clonotype: One base away lies a much larger clone, so this may be a sequencing read error. This chain links TRBV10-3 with TRBJ2-4; possibly TRBD1 for D (5 bases). The CDR3 runs 14 residues. CDR1 is ENHRY and CDR2 is SYGVKD in the germline V gene. The CDR3 reads CAVSEGVAKNIQYF. As DNA, the CDR3 is TGTGCCGTCAGTGAAGGGGTAGCCAAAAACATTCAGTACTTC.

This clonotype was recorded many times. This rearrangement joins TRBV12-3 or TRBV12-4 to TRBJ1-1, with a possible D match to TRBD1 (5 bases). The length of the CDR3 is 13 residues. V was cut by 6 bases and J by 4 bases, with 12 bases left in between. The CDR3 here is CASRRQNPTEAFF. The CDR3, as DNA: TGTGCCAGCAGGAGACAGAATCCCACTGAAGCTTTCTTT.

There are many counts of this clonotype. The chain uses TRBV5-1 and TRBJ2-1, with TRBD1 matching over 7 bases. This CDR3 contains 14 residues. Germline V gives CDR1 SGHRS, CDR2 YFSETQ. Trimming cost V 3 bases and J 4 bases; bases outside gene matches: 4. The CDR3 protein is CASSYGTAYNEQFF. CDR3 DNA: TGCGCCAGCAGCTACGGGACAGCATACAATGAGCAGTTCTTC.

This clonotype was counted only a few times. The CDR3: CASGRLGVYNSPLHF. CDR3 DNA sequence: TGTGCCAGCGGAAGACTGGGGGTCTATAATTCACCCCTCCACTTT. V usage is TRBV28 and J usage is TRBJ1-6; a possible D gene is TRBD1 (5 bases). V was cut by 8 bases and J by 3 bases, with 14 bases left in between. Per germline, CDR1 MDHEN and CDR2 SYDVKM. CDR3 length equals 15 residues. The variable domain in full, with the rest retrieved from reference TRBV28 and TRBJ1-6, is DVKVTQSSRYLVKRTGEKVFLECVQDMDHENMFWYRQDPGLGLRLIYFSYDVKMKEKGDIPEGYSVSREKKERFSLILESASTNQTSMYLCASGRLGVYNSPLHFGNGTRLTVT.

This clonotype was observed at least ten times. CDR3 residues: CASQEWTDTQYF. The CDR3 DNA reads as TGTGCCAGCCAGGAGTGGACAGATACGCAGTATTTT. V and J are TRBV9 and TRBJ2-3; D gene ambiguous. Looked up from germline, CDR1 is SGDLS and CDR2 is YYNGEE. CDR3 length: 12 amino acids. V was trimmed by 7 bases and J by 3 bases, leaving 9 bases between them.

This clonotype has at least ten counts. The chain uses TRBV4-2 and TRBJ2-1; D is perhaps TRBD2 (6 bases). Trimming cost V 4 bases and J 6 bases, with 10 bases left between them. This CDR3 is 13 amino acids long. Germline values: CDR1 LGHNA, CDR2 YNFKEQ. The CDR3 spells CASSPAGFNEQFF. The CDR3 nucleotides are TGTGCCAGCAGCCCGGCGGGGTTCAATGAGCAGTTCTTC.

A remark on this clonotype: The junction departs from the called germline gene at one end, perhaps through a read error. This chain connects TRBV20-1 to TRBJ2-7; D is tentatively TRBD1 or TRBD2 (6 bases each). Germline V gene lookup returns CDR1 DFQATT and CDR2 SNEGSKA (reference sequence). This CDR3 comprises 19 residues. In DNA, the CDR3 is TGCAGTGCCAGAGCGGCGGGACAAGTTTTCCGGGGATCCGCCTACGAGCAGTACTTC. Translation gives CSARAAGQVFRGSAYEQYF.

The chain has TRBV20-1 and TRBJ1-4, with a possible D match to TRBD1 (5 bases). The CDR3 length is 14 residues. The V gene lost 5 bases and the J gene lost 5 bases, with 15 bases spanning the gap. Germline CDR1 DFQATT, CDR2 SNEGSKA (reference sequence). The CDR3 region is CSAPPPGPNEKLFF. DNA of the CDR3: TGCAGTGCTCCACCGCCAGGGCCGAATGAAAAACTGTTTTTT.

This clonotype was seen ten or more times. The V and J genes are TRBV6-1 and TRBJ2-1; TRBD1 might be the D (6 bases). Between the trimmed V and J ends, which lost 1 base and 3 bases, there was a span of 10 bases. The CDR3 spans 15 residues. The germline CDR1 and CDR2 sequences are MNHNS and SASEGT. The CDR3 sequence is CASSEDQGNYNEQFF. The CDR3 region has the DNA TGTGCCAGCAGTGAAGATCAGGGGAACTACAATGAGCAGTTCTTC.

This clonotype showed up many times. The chain employs TRBV6-5 and TRBJ1-6; 7 nucleotides match TRBD1. Germline loops: CDR1 MNHEY, CDR2 SVGAGI. Trimming cost V 2 bases and J 4 bases; bases outside gene matches: 2. This CDR3 is built from 15 residues. The CDR3 region has the DNA TGTGCCAGCAGTTACGGGGACAGTTATAATTCACCCCTCCACTTT. This sequence encodes CASSYGDSYNSPLHF.

In this sample, this clonotype turned up many times. The V and J genes are TRBV28 and TRBJ2-4, with 7 positions matching TRBD1. Unmatched junction bases numbered 15, after V lost 5 bases and J lost 2 bases. The CDR3 spans 18 residues. From germline, CDR1 is MDHEN and CDR2 SYDVKM. For the CDR3, the DNA is TGTGCCAGCAGTAAGGGACAGCCAAGATACTTGACCAAAAACATTCAGTACTTC. It encodes CASSKGQPRYLTKNIQYF.

The CDR3 nucleotides are TGTGCCAGCAGCTTGGGGCGGGGGTCGGACGAGCAGTACTTC. Amino acids: CASSLGRGSDEQYF. The chain recombines TRBV7-9 with TRBJ2-7; 7 nucleotides match TRBD2. Losses at the gene ends were 3 bases for V and 5 bases for J; bases not matched to a gene: 7. The length of the CDR3 is 14 residues. Germline values: CDR1 SEHNR, CDR2 FQNEAQ (reference sequence).

This clonotype appeared many times. The chain uses TRBV10-3 and TRBJ2-3; no firm D call. Germline CDR1 and CDR2: ENHRY and SYGVKD. The germline V and J ends were trimmed by 3 bases and 6 bases, with 13 bases remaining between them. The CDR3 consists of 14 residues. CDR3 in amino acids: CAISDGPLVDTQYF. Written as DNA, the CDR3 is TGTGCCATCAGTGACGGACCCCTCGTGGATACGCAGTATTTT.